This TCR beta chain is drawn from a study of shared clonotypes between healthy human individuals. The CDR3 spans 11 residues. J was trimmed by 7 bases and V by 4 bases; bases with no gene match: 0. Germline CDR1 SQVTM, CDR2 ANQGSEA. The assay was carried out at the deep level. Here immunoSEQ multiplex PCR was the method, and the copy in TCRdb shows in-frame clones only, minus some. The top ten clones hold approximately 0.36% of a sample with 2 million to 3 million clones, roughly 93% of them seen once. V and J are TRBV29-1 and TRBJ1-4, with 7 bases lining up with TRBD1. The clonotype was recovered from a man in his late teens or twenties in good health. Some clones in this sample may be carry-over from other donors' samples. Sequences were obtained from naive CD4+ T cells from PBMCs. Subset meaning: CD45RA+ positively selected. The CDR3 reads CSVGDSEKLFF. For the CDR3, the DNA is TGCAGCGTTGGGGACAGTGAAAAACTGTTTTTT.